This T cell receptor (delta chain) was obtained from a study of Vδ1+ human thymocytes. Study-level findings and limits: In the thymus, TRG and TRD repertoires looked highly polyclonal with Gaussian CDR3 lengths. Many TRG clonotypes were shared between donors; TRD repertoires were essentially private. Unexpected Vdelta2 sequences could cause misinterpretation of bulk repertoire data. Despite high sort purity, approximately 20% of thymic T cell receptor delta sequences were Vdelta2.

Between roughly 98% and 99.6% of sorted thymocytes were Vdelta1+. This clone occurred a few times. Antigen unknown. The CDR3 is 24 amino acids. Germline V gene sequence: CDR1 TSWWSYY, CDR2 QGS. V was shortened by 3 bases and J by 2 bases, with 40 bases between the two germline ends. RNA was extracted from the cells and then reverse transcribed. CDR3 amplicons came from multiplex PCR with pooled V-gene forward and constant-region reverse primers. TCRdb re-called the multiplex PCR reads through CATT. The sample includes 80,000 or so delta-chain clones, around 32% seen only once; the top ten take roughly 0.25%.

The specimen sequenced was Vdelta1+ gamma-delta thymocytes from the thymus. Sample subset: FACS-sorted CD3+ TCRalphabeta- TCRVdelta1+ TCRVdelta2- thymocytes. This chain uses TRDV1 with TRDJ1; a weak D match, TRDD3 (5 bases). This receptor was taken from a boy under two years old who had congenital heart surgery. CDR3 sequence: CALGEATSLSPGSRGRLGTDKLIF. CDR3 DNA: TGTGCTCTTGGGGAGGCCACCTCCCTCTCCCCGGGTTCCCGGGGTCGATTGGGGACCGATAAACTCATCTTT.